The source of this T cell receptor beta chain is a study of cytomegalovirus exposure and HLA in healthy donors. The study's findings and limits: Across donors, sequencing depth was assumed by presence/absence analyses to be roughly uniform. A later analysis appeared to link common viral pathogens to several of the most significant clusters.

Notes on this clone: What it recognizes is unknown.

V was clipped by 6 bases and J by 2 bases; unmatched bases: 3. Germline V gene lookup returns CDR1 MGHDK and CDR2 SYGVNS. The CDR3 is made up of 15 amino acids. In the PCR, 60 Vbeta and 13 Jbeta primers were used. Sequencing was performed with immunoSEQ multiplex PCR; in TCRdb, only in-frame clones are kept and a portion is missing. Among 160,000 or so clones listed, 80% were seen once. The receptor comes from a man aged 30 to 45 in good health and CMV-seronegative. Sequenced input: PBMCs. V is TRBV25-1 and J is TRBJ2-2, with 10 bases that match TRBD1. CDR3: CASRRTGGNTGELFF. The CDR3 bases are TGTGCCAGCAGAAGGACAGGGGGAAACACCGGGGAGCTGTTTTTT.